The 8 T cell receptor beta chains presented below share a single source sample, sequenced in a study of graft-versus-host responses after intestinal transplantation. Produced via immunoSEQ multiplex PCR; TCRdb's table is partial and in-frame only. This table has 80,000 or so clones, around 92% appearing once. The starting material was PBMCs, obtained 98 days after intestinal transplantation. The source is a human patient who received an intestinal transplant, so some T cells may come from the graft donor.

The chain recombines TRBV6-5 with TRBJ2-2, with no clear D. Germline V CDR1 and CDR2: MNHEY, SVGAGI. V dropped 2 bases and J dropped 1 base, with 5 bases sitting between them. The CDR3 is 14 amino acids. Written as DNA, the CDR3 is TGTGCCAGCAGTTACGAACAGAACACCGGGGAGCTGTTTTTT. This gives the protein CASSYEQNTGELFF.

The V call is TRBV6-5, the J call TRBJ2-7; either TRBD1 or TRBD2 may supply D (5 bases each). Germline V CDR1 and CDR2: MNHEY, SVGAGI. With 0 bases removed from V and 1 base from J, the gap between germline ends came to 13 bases. The CDR3 is 16 amino acids. The CDR3 sequence: CASSYSIEGTSYEQYF. Here the CDR3 DNA reads TGTGCCAGCAGTTACTCGATTGAGGGGACGTCCTACGAGCAGTACTTC.

V usage is TRBV5-1 and J usage is TRBJ1-4; TRBD1 aligns across 9 bases. Germline CDR1 is SGHRS and CDR2 is YFSETQ. This CDR3 is 19 amino acids long. The V and J ends lost 4 bases and 1 base, in that order; junction bases with no gene match: 14. CDR3 nucleotide sequence: TGCGCCAGCAGCGAGAACGACAGGGGGGAATTTGGAACTAATGAAAAACTGTTTTTT. Translating gives CASSENDRGEFGTNEKLFF.

The chain carries TRBV18 and TRBJ2-1; D might be TRBD2 (6 bases). Germline V lookup: CDR1 KGHSH, CDR2 LQKENI. V was clipped by 4 bases and J by 6 bases, with 16 bases between them. This CDR3 contains 15 residues. The CDR3 DNA reads as TGTGCCAGCTCACGCATTTCAAGTAGCGGCAATGAGCAGTTCTTC. It translates to CASSRISSSGNEQFF.

This chain uses TRBV25-1 with TRBJ2-7; 11 nucleotides agree with TRBD1. Trimming at V came to 4 bases and at J to 5 bases, leaving 4 bases not matched to a gene. The germline V gene has CDR1 MGHDK and CDR2 SYGVNS. CDR3 length equals 14 residues. CDR3 nucleotides: TGTGCCAGCAGTGGCCGGGACAGGGGGGACGAGCAGTACTTC. Its protein is CASSGRDRGDEQYF.

This clone came up once. The chain employs TRBV7-9 and TRBJ2-1; unclear D gene. Per germline, CDR1 SEHNR and CDR2 FQNEAQ (reference sequence). This CDR3 has 12 residues. The germline V and J ends were trimmed by 2 bases and 8 bases, with 7 bases remaining between them. This CDR3 is CASSLIGYEQFF. CDR3 nucleotide sequence: TGTGCCAGCAGCTTAATTGGTTATGAGCAGTTCTTC. The complete variable domain, with remaining parts taken from reference TRBV7-9 and TRBJ2-1, reads DTGVSQNPRHKITKRGQNVTFRCDPISEHNRLYWYRQTLGQGPEFLTYFQNEAQLEKSRLLSDRFSAERPKGSFSTLEIQRTEQGDSAMYLCASSLIGYEQFFGPGTRLTVL.

The sample holds one count of this clone. The V call is TRBV7-9, the J call TRBJ1-1; 9 nucleotides line up with TRBD1. The CDR3 contains 16 residues. With V trimmed by 1 base and J by 4 bases, 7 bases remained unmatched. CDR1 SEHNR and CDR2 FQNEAQ come from the germline V gene (reference sequence). In nucleotides, the CDR3 is TGTGCCAGCAGCTTAGTACAGGGGGCAAGGGGCACTGAAGCTTTCTTT. Protein product: CASSLVQGARGTEAFF.

This chain's CDR3 is CASSSPGLAGSTDTQYF. The CDR3 DNA is TGTGCCAGCAGCTCTCCGGGACTAGCGGGTAGCACAGATACGCAGTATTTT. The chain joins TRBV7-3 to TRBJ2-3; 12 bases align to TRBD2. This CDR3 is built from 17 residues. CDR1 and CDR2 (germline): SGHTA, FQGTGA. Trimming cost V 4 bases and J 0 bases; bases outside gene matches: 5.